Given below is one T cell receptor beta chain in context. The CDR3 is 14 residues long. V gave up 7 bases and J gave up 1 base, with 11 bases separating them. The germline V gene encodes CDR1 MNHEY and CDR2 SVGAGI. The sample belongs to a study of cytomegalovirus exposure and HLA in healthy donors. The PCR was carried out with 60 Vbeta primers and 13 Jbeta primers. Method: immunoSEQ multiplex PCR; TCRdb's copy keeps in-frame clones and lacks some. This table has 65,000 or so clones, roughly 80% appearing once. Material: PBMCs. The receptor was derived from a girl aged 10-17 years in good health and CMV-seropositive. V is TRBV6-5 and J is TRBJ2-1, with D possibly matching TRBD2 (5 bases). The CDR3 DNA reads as TGTGCCAGCATCGGAGGTTTGTCCTACAATGAGCAGTTCTTC. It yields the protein CASIGGLSYNEQFF.